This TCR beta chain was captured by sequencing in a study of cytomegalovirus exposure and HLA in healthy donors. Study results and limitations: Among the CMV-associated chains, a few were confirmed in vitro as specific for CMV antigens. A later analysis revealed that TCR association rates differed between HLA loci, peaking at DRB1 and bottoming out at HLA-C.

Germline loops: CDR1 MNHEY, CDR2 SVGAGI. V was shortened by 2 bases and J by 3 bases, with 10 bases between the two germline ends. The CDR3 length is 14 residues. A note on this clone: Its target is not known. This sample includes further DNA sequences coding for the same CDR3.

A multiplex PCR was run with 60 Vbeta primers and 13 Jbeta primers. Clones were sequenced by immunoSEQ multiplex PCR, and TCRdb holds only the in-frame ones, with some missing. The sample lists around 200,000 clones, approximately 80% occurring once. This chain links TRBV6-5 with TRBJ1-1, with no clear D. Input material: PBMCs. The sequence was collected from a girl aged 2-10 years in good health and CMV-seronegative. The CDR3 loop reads CASSYGYGHTEAFF. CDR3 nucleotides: TGTGCCAGCAGTTACGGGTATGGGCACACTGAAGCTTTCTTT.